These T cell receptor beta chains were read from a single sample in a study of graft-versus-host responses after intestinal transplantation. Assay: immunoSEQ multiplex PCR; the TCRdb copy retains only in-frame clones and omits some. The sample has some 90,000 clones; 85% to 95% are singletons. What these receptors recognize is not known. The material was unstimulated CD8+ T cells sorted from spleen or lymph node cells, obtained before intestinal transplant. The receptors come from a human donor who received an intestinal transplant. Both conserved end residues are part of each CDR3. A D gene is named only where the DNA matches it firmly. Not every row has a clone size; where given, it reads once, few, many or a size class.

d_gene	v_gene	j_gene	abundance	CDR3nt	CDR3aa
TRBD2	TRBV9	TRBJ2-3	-	TGTGCCAGCAGCCCCCGTGCGGGGGGCGGCACAGATACGCAGTATTTT	CASSPRAGGGTDTQYF
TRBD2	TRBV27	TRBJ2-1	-	TGTGCCAGCAGTTTATCGCGGGGGGTCTCGTCCTACAATGAGCAGTTCTTC	CASSLSRGVSSYNEQFF
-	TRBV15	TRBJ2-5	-	TGTGCCACCAGCAGAGTAGCTGGCGGGGCGATCCAAGAGACCCAGTACTTC	CATSRVAGGAIQETQYF
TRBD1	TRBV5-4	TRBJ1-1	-	TGTGCCAGCAGCGTCGGGACAGGGGATACTGAAGCTTTCTTT	CASSVGTGDTEAFF
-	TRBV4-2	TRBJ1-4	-	TGTGCCAGCAGCCAAGATACGCTCTCCGGCCACCGGAGTAATGAAAAACTGTTTTTT	CASSQDTLSGHRSNEKLFF
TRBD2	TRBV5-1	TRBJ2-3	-	TGCGCCAGCAGGTATAGCGGGAGTGAGACAGATACGCAGTATTTT	CASRYSGSETDTQYF
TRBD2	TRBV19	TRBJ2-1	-	TGTGCCACCGAGACTAGCGGGAGAATCTACAATGAGCAGTTCTTC	CATETSGRIYNEQFF
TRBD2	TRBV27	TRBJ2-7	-	TGTGCCAGCAGGACACCGACTAGCGGGAGGGCCTACGAGCAGTACTTC	CASRTPTSGRAYEQYF
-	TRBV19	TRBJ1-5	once	TGTGCCAGTAGTATGGTGGGGGGGCCTCAGCCCCAGCATTTT	CASSMVGGPQPQHF
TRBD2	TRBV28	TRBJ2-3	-	TGTGCCAGCACCCCTCGGGGGAGGGAGGCAGATACGCAGTATTTT	CASTPRGREADTQYF
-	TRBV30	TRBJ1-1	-	TGTGCCTGGAGTGTAAGCTACACTGAAGCTTTCTTT	CAWSVSYTEAFF
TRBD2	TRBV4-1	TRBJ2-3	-	TGCGCCAGCACTATAGCGGGAGGGAGCACAGATACGCAGTATTTT	CASTIAGGSTDTQYF